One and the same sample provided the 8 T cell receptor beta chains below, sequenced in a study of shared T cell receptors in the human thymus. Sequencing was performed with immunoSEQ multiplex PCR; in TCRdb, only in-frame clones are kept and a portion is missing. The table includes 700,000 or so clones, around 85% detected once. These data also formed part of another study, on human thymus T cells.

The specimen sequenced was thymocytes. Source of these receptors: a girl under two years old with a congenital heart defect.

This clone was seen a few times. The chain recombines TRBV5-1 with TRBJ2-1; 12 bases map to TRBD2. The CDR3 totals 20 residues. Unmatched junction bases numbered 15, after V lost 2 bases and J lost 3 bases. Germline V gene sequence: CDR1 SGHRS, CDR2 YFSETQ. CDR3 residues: CASSFRGGLAGPRYYNEQFF. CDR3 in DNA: TGCGCCAGCAGCTTTCGAGGGGGACTAGCGGGTCCAAGATACTACAATGAGCAGTTCTTC.

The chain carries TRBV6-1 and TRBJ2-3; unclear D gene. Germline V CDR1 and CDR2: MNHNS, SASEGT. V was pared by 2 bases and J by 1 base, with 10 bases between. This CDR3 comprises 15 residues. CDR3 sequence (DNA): TGTGCCAGCAGTGAAACGAGACTCCGCACAGATACGCAGTATTTT. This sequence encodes CASSETRLRTDTQYF.

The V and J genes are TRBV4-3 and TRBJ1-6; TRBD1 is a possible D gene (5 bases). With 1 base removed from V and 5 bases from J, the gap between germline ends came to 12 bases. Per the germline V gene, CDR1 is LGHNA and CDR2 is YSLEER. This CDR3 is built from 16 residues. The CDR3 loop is CASSQGKGWDNSPLHF. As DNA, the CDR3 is TGCGCCAGCAGCCAAGGGAAGGGGTGGGATAATTCACCCCTCCACTTT.

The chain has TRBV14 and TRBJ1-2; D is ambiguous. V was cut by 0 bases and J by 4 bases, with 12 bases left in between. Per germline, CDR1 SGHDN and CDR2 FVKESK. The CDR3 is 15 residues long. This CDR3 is CASSQDGRSLYGYTF. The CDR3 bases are TGTGCCAGCAGCCAAGATGGGCGCAGCCTCTATGGCTACACCTTC.

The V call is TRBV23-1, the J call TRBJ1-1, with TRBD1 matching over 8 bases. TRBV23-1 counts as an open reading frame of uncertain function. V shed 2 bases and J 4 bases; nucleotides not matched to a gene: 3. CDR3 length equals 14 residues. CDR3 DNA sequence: TGCGCCAGCAGTCAAGGACAGGGCGGCACTGAAGCTTTCTTT. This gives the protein CASSQGQGGTEAFF.

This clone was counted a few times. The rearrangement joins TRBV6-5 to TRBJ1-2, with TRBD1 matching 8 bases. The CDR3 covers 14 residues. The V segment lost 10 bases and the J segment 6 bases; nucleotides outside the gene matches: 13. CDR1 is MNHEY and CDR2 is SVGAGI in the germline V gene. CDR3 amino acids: CATLQSQGANGYTF. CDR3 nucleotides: TGTGCCACCCTACAAAGCCAGGGGGCGAATGGCTACACCTTC.

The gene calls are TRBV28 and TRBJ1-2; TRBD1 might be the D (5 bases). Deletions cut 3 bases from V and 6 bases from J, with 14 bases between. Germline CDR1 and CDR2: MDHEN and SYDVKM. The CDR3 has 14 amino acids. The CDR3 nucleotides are TGTGCCAGCAGTTTCGCGGGACCTTCGGATGGCTACACCTTC. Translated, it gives CASSFAGPSDGYTF.

The chain's CDR3 is CASSPVVQRGGNEQFF. The CDR3 coding sequence is TGTGCCAGCTCACCTGTGGTGCAGCGGGGGGGCAATGAGCAGTTCTTC. The chain employs TRBV18 and TRBJ2-1, with 10 bases aligning to TRBD2. Germline assignment: CDR1 KGHSH and CDR2 LQKENI. There are 16 residues in the CDR3. With 3 bases clipped from V and 6 bases from J, the junction kept 8 bases outside the gene matches.